These 23 T cell receptor beta chains share one sample of origin, sequenced in a study of cytotoxic CD8 clonotypes in ibrutinib-treated CLL. TCRdb's table, derived via immunoSEQ multiplex PCR, lists solely in-frame clones and lacks some. In the table there are some 350,000 clones, roughly 70% of which are singletons. The specimen comprised PBMCs, sampled after 36 months of ibrutinib treatment. The receptors originated from a human donor with chronic lymphocytic leukemia.

The genes are TRBV7-9 and TRBJ2-4; weak D call: TRBD1 (6 bases). V lost 5 bases and J 6 bases, leaving 20 bases between the germline ends. CDR1 and CDR2 (germline): SEHNR, FQNEAQ (reference sequence). The CDR3 runs to 16 residues. This CDR3 is CASSDTGTSARNIQYF. DNA for the CDR3: TGTGCCAGCAGCGATACAGGGACCTCGGCGCGAAACATTCAGTACTTC.

The V call is TRBV7-2, the J call TRBJ2-7; TRBD2 is a possible D gene (6 bases). The germline CDR1 and CDR2 sequences are SGHTA and FQGNSA. V was trimmed by 5 bases and J by 7 bases, leaving 18 bases between them. The CDR3 totals 14 residues. CDR3 in DNA: TGTGCCAGCAGCACCTCCGGGACTGCCATGGAGCAGTACTTC. Translated, it gives CASSTSGTAMEQYF.

The V and J genes are TRBV6-4 and TRBJ1-6; 8 bases are a match to TRBD1. Per the germline V gene, CDR1 is MRHNA and CDR2 is SNTAGT. There are 13 residues in the CDR3. With 2 bases clipped from V and 11 bases from J, the junction kept 2 bases outside the gene matches. The CDR3 region has the DNA TGTGCCAGCAGTGACGACAGGGGCACACCCCTCCACTTT. Amino acid sequence: CASSDDRGTPLHF.

In nucleotides, the CDR3 is TGCGCCAGCAGCCAAGAGGCCCTACTCGGCACAGATACGCAGTATTTT. Translation: CASSQEALLGTDTQYF. The gene calls are TRBV4-1 and TRBJ2-3; D is unclear. Trimming took off 0 bases at V and 1 base at J, with 11 bases between the two ends. CDR3 size: 16 residues. CDR1 is MGHRA and CDR2 is YSYEKL in the germline V gene.

The chain has TRBV28 and TRBJ1-1; D is possibly TRBD1 (5 bases). Trimming left V 3 bases short and J 1 base short, with 15 bases between. Germline V gene lookup returns CDR1 MDHEN and CDR2 SYDVKM. This CDR3 spans 16 amino acids. CDR3 sequence: CASSFRSGNPNTEAFF. The CDR3 DNA reads TGTGCCAGCAGTTTTCGGTCAGGGAATCCGAACACTGAAGCTTTCTTT.

The chain has TRBV15 and TRBJ2-5; TRBD1 agrees at 8 bases. The CDR3 is 15 residues long. The germline V gene has CDR1 LNHNV and CDR2 YYDKDF (reference sequence). Losses at the gene ends were 2 bases for V and 1 base for J; bases not matched to a gene: 3. CDR3 sequence reads: CATSRYGTGQETQYF. CDR3 bases: TGTGCCACCAGCAGATATGGGACAGGCCAAGAGACCCAGTACTTC.

The chain employs TRBV18 and TRBJ2-7; D may correspond to TRBD1 or TRBD2 (5 bases each). Germline V gives CDR1 KGHSH, CDR2 LQKENI. CDR3 size: 17 residues. V was pared by 0 bases and J by 0 bases, with 15 bases between. CDR3 coding DNA: TGTGCCAGCTCACCACCGGGGGAGCAGGCGAGCTCCTACGAGCAGTACTTC. It encodes CASSPPGEQASSYEQYF.

The chain combines TRBV4-3 with TRBJ2-7, with 8 bases matching TRBD2. The trim removed 0 bases at V and 2 bases at J, leaving 3 bases unmatched. The germline V gene has CDR1 LGHNA and CDR2 YSLEER. The CDR3 runs 15 residues. The CDR3 bases are TGCGCCAGCAGCCAAGATGGGCGGGGGGCCTACGAGCAGTACTTC. It is translated as CASSQDGRGAYEQYF.

The gene calls are TRBV20-1 and TRBJ2-1; D unresolved. CDR3 length: 11 residues. Deletions cut 6 bases from V and 12 bases from J, with 15 bases between. The germline gives CDR1 DFQATT, CDR2 SNEGSKA (reference sequence). CDR3 sequence: CSAGAAATQFF. The DNA of the CDR3 is TGCAGTGCCGGTGCCGCGGCCACGCAGTTCTTC.

The chain couples TRBV5-1 to TRBJ2-1; TRBD2 aligns across 13 bases. The CDR3 has 19 amino acids. The ends lost 2 bases at V and 3 bases at J; junction bases unmatched: 11. Germline-derived CDR1 and CDR2 are SGHRS and YFSETQ. CDR3 DNA: TGCGCCAGCAGCTTCCACCGGGGACTAGCGGGGAGAAACTACAATGAGCAGTTCTTC. Its translation: CASSFHRGLAGRNYNEQFF.

The chain carries TRBV29-1 and TRBJ1-1, with D perhaps matching TRBD1 (5 bases). V was shortened by 7 bases and J by 4 bases, with 16 bases between the two germline ends. There are 13 residues in the CDR3. Germline loops: CDR1 SQVTM, CDR2 ANQGSEA. CDR3 nucleotides: TGCAGCGCTGGGGCCCCGAGGGTCACTGAAGCTTTCTTT. The encoded protein is CSAGAPRVTEAFF.

V usage is TRBV27 and J usage is TRBJ2-5, with TRBD2 matching 7 bases. The CDR3 has 14 amino acids. V shed 1 base and J 4 bases; nucleotides not matched to a gene: 3. The germline CDR1 and CDR2 sequences are MNHEY and SMNVEV (reference sequence). This CDR3 reads CASSLYPGGETQYF. The CDR3 DNA follows: TGTGCCAGCAGTTTATACCCGGGAGGAGAGACCCAGTACTTC.

V and J are TRBV10-3 and TRBJ2-5, with 8 positions matching TRBD2. CDR1 ENHRY and CDR2 SYGVKD come from the germline V gene. V trimming: 0 bases; J trimming: 1 base; junction bases outside the gene matches: 4. The CDR3 consists of 16 residues. The CDR3 spells CAISESGLGSQETQYF. CDR3 in DNA: TGTGCCATCAGTGAGTCGGGACTAGGGTCCCAAGAGACCCAGTACTTC.

V gene TRBV10-3 combines with J gene TRBJ2-5, with 11 bases aligning to TRBD2. The CDR3 has 14 amino acids. The J segment lost 5 bases and the V segment lost 4 bases, leaving 3 bases of the junction unmatched. CDR1 ENHRY and CDR2 SYGVKD come from the germline V gene. Here the CDR3 reads CAISGLAGSETQYF. Written as DNA, the CDR3 is TGTGCCATCAGTGGACTAGCGGGGTCGGAGACCCAGTACTTC.

This chain links TRBV9 with TRBJ2-2; the D gene is possibly TRBD1 (5 bases). The V end was cut by 1 base, the J end by 4 bases, with 11 bases between. The CDR3 spans 15 residues. CDR1 SGDLS and CDR2 YYNGEE come from the germline V gene. CDR3 amino acids: CASSVLTEATGELFF. CDR3 coding DNA: TGTGCCAGCAGCGTATTGACAGAGGCCACCGGGGAGCTGTTTTTT. Together with reference TRBV9 and TRBJ2-2, the CDR3 gives the full variable domain: DSGVTQTPKHLITATGQRVTLRCSPRSGDLSVYWYQQSLDQGLQFLIQYYNGEERAKGNILERFSAQQFPDLHSELNLSSLELGDSALYFCASSVLTEATGELFFGEGSRLTVL.

This clone appeared once. V and J are TRBV7-9 and TRBJ1-1; TRBD1 is a possible D gene (5 bases). The CDR3 loop spans 12 amino acids. Germline loops: CDR1 SEHNR, CDR2 FQNEAQ (reference sequence). Trimming pared 5 bases from V and 6 bases from J, leaving 10 bases between. The CDR3 is CASSPGGAEAFF. In nucleotides, the CDR3 is TGTGCCAGCAGCCCGGGGGGGGCTGAAGCTTTCTTT.

This clone was seen only a few times. V gene TRBV5-4 combines with J gene TRBJ1-2, with D uncertain. The ends were cut back, 0 bases at V and 0 bases at J, with 12 bases in the middle. The CDR3 runs 16 residues. The germline V gene encodes CDR1 SGHNT and CDR2 YYREEE (reference sequence). The CDR3 DNA follows: TGTGCCAGCAGCTTGGCCGTAGCGACTTCTAACTATGGCTACACCTTC. Its translation is CASSLAVATSNYGYTF.

V and J are TRBV7-6 and TRBJ2-3, with TRBD2 identical over 7 bases. V lost 5 bases, J lost 4 bases, and 9 bases stayed unmatched. In germline, CDR1 is SGHVS, CDR2 FNYEAQ. There are 15 residues in the CDR3. The CDR3 loop is CASSTEAGDSDTQYF. The DNA for the CDR3 is TGTGCCAGCAGCACAGAGGCGGGAGACTCAGATACGCAGTATTTT.

The gene calls are TRBV7-9 and TRBJ2-7; D uncertain. V was pared by 0 bases and J by 3 bases, with 6 bases between. The CDR3 totals 13 residues. Germline V gives CDR1 SEHNR, CDR2 FQNEAQ (reference sequence). This CDR3 reads CASSLAQLYEQYF. CDR3 bases: TGTGCCAGCAGCTTAGCCCAGCTCTACGAGCAGTACTTC.

The rearrangement links TRBV27 to TRBJ1-2; 9 bases line up with TRBD1. CDR1 MNHEY and CDR2 SMNVEV come from the germline V gene (reference sequence). The ends lost 4 bases at V and 3 bases at J; junction bases unmatched: 3. CDR3 size: 14 residues. The CDR3: CASSWTGADYGYTF. CDR3 DNA: TGTGCCAGCAGTTGGACAGGGGCGGACTATGGCTACACCTTC.

This sequence joins TRBV5-7 and TRBJ2-7; a weak D match, TRBD2 (6 bases). TRBV5-7 falls under the ORF class, with uncertain function. Trimming pared 3 bases from V and 6 bases from J, leaving 19 bases between. The length of the CDR3 is 15 residues. In DNA form, the CDR3 reads TGTGCCAGCAGCTCGACCGGGAGCGGTGCTGGCGAGCAGTACTTC. Translating gives CASSSTGSGAGEQYF.

The rearrangement links TRBV7-9 to TRBJ2-7, with no clear D. The CDR3 spans 13 residues. Germline V gene sequence: CDR1 SEHNR, CDR2 FQNEAQ (reference sequence). The germline V and J ends were trimmed by 5 bases and 4 bases, with 12 bases remaining between them. The CDR3 spells CASSGPRPYEQYF. The CDR3, as DNA: TGTGCCAGCAGCGGACCCCGCCCGTACGAGCAGTACTTC.

The chain employs TRBV5-1 and TRBJ1-4; perhaps TRBD1 as D (5 bases). The CDR3 has 15 amino acids. Trimming removed 4 bases from V and 3 bases from J, with 13 bases in between. CDR1 and CDR2 (germline): SGHRS, YFSETQ. The chain's CDR3 is CASSGLVGANEKLFF. The CDR3 DNA is TGCGCCAGCAGCGGACTGGTAGGGGCTAATGAAAAACTGTTTTTT.